The 8 T cell receptor beta chains below all came from one sample that was sequenced in a study of blood T cell repertoires in COVID-19. TCRdb keeps only in-frame clones here, not all; method: immunoSEQ multiplex PCR. Among nearly 400,000 clones listed, 85% to 90% were seen once. Sequencing was performed on PBMCs or T cells enriched from blood (not recorded which). Receptor source: a woman under 40 who had recovered from COVID-19.

This chain joins TRBV2 and TRBJ2-1; D perhaps matches TRBD1 (5 bases). Trimming took off 2 bases at V and 4 bases at J, with 21 bases between the two ends. Germline V CDR1 and CDR2: SNHLY, FYNNEI. This CDR3 spans 18 amino acids. The CDR3 region has the DNA TGTGCCAGCAGTGAACGACAGTGGAGAAGGGGCGGTTACAATGAGCAGTTCTTC. Protein product: CASSERQWRRGGYNEQFF.

In nucleotides, the CDR3 is TGTGCCAGCAGTGCACCAAGGGGGCGAGGTGAAAAACTGTTTTTT. As protein: CASSAPRGRGEKLFF. The chain links TRBV11-2 to TRBJ1-4; the match to TRBD1 covers 7 bases. The length of the CDR3 is 15 residues. The J segment lost 7 bases and the V segment lost 6 bases, leaving 11 bases of the junction unmatched. Germline assignment: CDR1 SGHAT and CDR2 FQNNGV.

The rearrangement links TRBV12-5 to TRBJ2-1, with 9 bases matching TRBD1. V lost 2 bases and J lost 7; bases outside the gene matches: 6. CDR1 and CDR2 from the germline V gene are LGHNT and FRNRAP. There are 15 residues in the CDR3. For the CDR3, the DNA is TGTGCTAGTGGTTTGTTCGGACAGGGGAGGAATGAGCAGTTCTTC. Residues: CASGLFGQGRNEQFF.

For the CDR3, the DNA is TGCAGCGTTGGACAGGGGGCGCTTCTCTACGAGCAGTACTTC. This codes for CSVGQGALLYEQYF. The chain employs TRBV29-1 and TRBJ2-7, with 10 bases lining up with TRBD1. This CDR3 contains 14 residues. Germline-derived CDR1 and CDR2 are SQVTM and ANQGSEA. V lost 4 bases, J lost 3 bases, and 6 bases stayed unmatched.

This clone was detected only a few times. The chain carries TRBV5-5 and TRBJ1-4; 8 bases fit TRBD1. The CDR3 has 16 residues. From germline, CDR1 is SGHKS and CDR2 YYEKEE (reference sequence). V lost 4 bases, J lost 4 bases, and 9 bases stayed unmatched. Here the CDR3 DNA reads TGTGCCAGCAGCGACTGGACAGGGCGAGATAATGAAAAACTGTTTTTT. Translation: CASSDWTGRDNEKLFF.

V and J are TRBV5-4 and TRBJ1-1; D is unclear. V shed 2 bases and J shed 4 bases, with 12 bases lying between them. CDR1 is SGHNT, CDR2 YYREEE, per germline (reference sequence). The CDR3 has 14 residues. CDR3 residues: CASSLRLAGTEAFF. The CDR3 bases are TGTGCCAGCAGCTTAAGGTTGGCAGGCACTGAAGCTTTCTTT. The full variable domain, rest sourced from reference TRBV5-4 and TRBJ1-1, is ETGVTQSPTHLIKTRGQQVTLRCSSQSGHNTVSWYQQALGQGPQFIFQYYREEENGRGNFPPRFSGLQFPNYSSELNVNALELDDSALYLCASSLRLAGTEAFFGQGTRLTVV.

The rearrangement links TRBV6-5 to TRBJ1-6, with D maybe TRBD1 (6 bases). The V and J ends lost 7 bases and 4 bases respectively, with 11 bases between them. The CDR3 has 14 amino acids. In germline, CDR1 is MNHEY, CDR2 SVGAGI. In nucleotides, the CDR3 is TGTGCCAGCACCGAAAGGGGGTATAATTCACCCCTCCACTTT. Translated: CASTERGYNSPLHF.

The CDR3 loop is CASSLAINRERFYNEQFF. The CDR3 nucleotides read TGCGCCAGCAGCTTGGCAATCAACAGGGAGCGATTTTACAATGAGCAGTTCTTC. The V call is TRBV5-1, the J call TRBJ2-1, with D perhaps TRBD1 (6 bases). CDR1 is SGHRS, CDR2 YFSETQ, per germline. The CDR3 contains 18 residues. The ends were cut back, 0 bases at V and 4 bases at J, with 20 bases in the middle.